A selection of T cell receptor beta chains follows, all from one sample in a study of OX40 agonist ivuxolimab in advanced cancers. Some clones are missing from TCRdb's copy, which holds only in-frame ones; the method was immunoSEQ multiplex PCR. The sample carries 27,000 or so clones, 70% to 90% recorded once. The specimen was CD4+ or CD8+ T cells sorted from blood, collected in a trial of the OX40 agonist ivuxolimab. These receptor sequences come from an adult with an advanced solid tumor such as melanoma, head and neck, liver or kidney cancer. CDR3s include the opening cysteine and the closing phenylalanine or tryptophan. Each record gives: V gene, D gene, J gene, CDR3 protein. The D gene is left open where the match is weak.

V gene: TRBV6-5; D gene: NA; J gene: TRBJ2-7; CDR3 protein: CASSYSTGYEQYF
V gene: TRBV27; D gene: TRBD2; J gene: TRBJ2-2; CDR3 protein: CASSSGLAGTTGELFF
V gene: TRBV19; D gene: NA; J gene: TRBJ1-5; CDR3 protein: CASTFGGNQPQHF
V gene: TRBV7-2; D gene: TRBD1; J gene: TRBJ2-4; CDR3 protein: CASSSTGSSIQYF
V gene: TRBV21-1; D gene: NA; J gene: TRBJ2-7; CDR3 protein: CASSKGLGQVPYEQYF
V gene: TRBV21-1; D gene: NA; J gene: TRBJ2-3; CDR3 protein: CASSKVRSGQLGLDTQYF
V gene: TRBV19; D gene: TRBD2; J gene: TRBJ2-3; CDR3 protein: CASSITSGPLDTQYF
V gene: TRBV19; D gene: NA; J gene: TRBJ2-7; CDR3 protein: CASSMKGAEAGATYEQYF
V gene: TRBV7-6; D gene: NA; J gene: TRBJ2-3; CDR3 protein: CASSQETFSTDTQYF
V gene: TRBV6-5; D gene: NA; J gene: TRBJ1-1; CDR3 protein: CASSSGTAIEAFF
V gene: TRBV27; D gene: TRBD1; J gene: TRBJ2-7; CDR3 protein: CASSFGTGTYEQYF
V gene: TRBV7-8; D gene: NA; J gene: TRBJ2-7; CDR3 protein: CASSLANENYEQYF
V gene: TRBV11-3; D gene: NA; J gene: TRBJ2-7; CDR3 protein: CASSAASNAYEQYF